Each of the 27 T cell receptor beta chains below was sequenced from the same sample in a study of human T cells and chemical hapten exposure. Each CDR3 protein gets one entry after TCRdb re-called the RACE reads with MiXCR. The table records just under 35,000 distinct CDR3 sequences, 10% of them present only once. Indicated time point: pre-sensitization, week 0. Treatment given: therapeutic diphenylcyclopropenone sensitization with weekly scalp DPC. Before extraction, the whole blood was not fractionated, and total RNA was taken from it. The sequencing here drew on whole blood, taken in connection with sensitization to the hapten diphenylcyclopropenone (DPC). These receptors were collected from a man between 50 and 59 years old with alopecia areata. Some clones in this sample may be carry-over from other donors' samples.

A few counts support this clonotype. The chain carries TRBV19 and TRBJ2-1; D ambiguous. Germline CDR1 is LNHDA and CDR2 is SQIVND (reference sequence). The CDR3 runs 15 residues. V was shortened by 3 bases and J by 6 bases, with 15 bases between the two germline ends. The CDR3 sequence is CASSIIGVLGNEQFF. CDR3 coding DNA: TGTGCCAGTAGTATTATAGGAGTTCTCGGCAATGAGCAGTTCTTC.

The chain combines TRBV7-2 with TRBJ1-1, with a possible D match to TRBD1 (5 bases). From germline, CDR1 is SGHTA and CDR2 FQGNSA. The CDR3 covers 14 residues. Trimming removed 4 bases from V and 0 bases from J, with 9 bases in between. The CDR3 bases are TGTGCCAGCAGCTCGGGGCAGGTGAACACTGAAGCTTTCTTT. Translation: CASSSGQVNTEAFF.

The chain employs TRBV24-1 and TRBJ1-2; possibly TRBD1 for D (6 bases). There are 14 residues in the CDR3. Looked up from germline, CDR1 is KGHDR and CDR2 is SFDVKD. Trimming shortened V by 4 bases and J by 2 bases, and 10 bases separated the two germline ends. The CDR3 sequence: CATSDWTENYGYTF. The CDR3 DNA is TGTGCCACCAGTGACTGGACAGAGAACTATGGCTACACCTTC.

This clonotype was found many times. The chain recombines TRBV25-1 with TRBJ2-7; 9 bases align to TRBD2. The length of the CDR3 is 15 residues. Germline V gene sequence: CDR1 MGHDK, CDR2 SYGVNS. V lost 3 bases to trimming and J lost 7 bases; unmatched junction nucleotides: 10. CDR3 loop: CASSEYGGRAGEQYF. The DNA of the CDR3 is TGTGCCAGCAGTGAGTATGGCGGGAGGGCTGGAGAGCAGTACTTC.

V and J are TRBV7-8 and TRBJ2-3, with D perhaps TRBD2 (5 bases). V shed 0 bases and J shed 2 bases, with 9 bases lying between them. Germline-derived CDR1 and CDR2 are SGHVS and FQNEAQ. This CDR3 spans 15 amino acids. In nucleotides, the CDR3 is TGTGCCAGCAGCTTAGCGAGGGCAGACACAGATACGCAGTATTTT. Its translation is CASSLARADTDTQYF.

This clonotype has at least ten counts. The chain recombines TRBV12-3 or TRBV12-4 with TRBJ1-1; D uncertain. Trimming took off 6 bases at V and 3 bases at J, with 11 bases between the two ends. The CDR3 is 13 residues long. For the CDR3, the DNA is TGTGCCAGCAGCCCCACTGTGGACACTGAAGCTTTCTTT. Protein product: CASSPTVDTEAFF.

V gene TRBV27 combines with J gene TRBJ1-4, with 7 bases identical to TRBD1. The germline V gene has CDR1 MNHEY and CDR2 SMNVEV (reference sequence). J gave up 5 bases and V 5 bases, and 14 bases lay outside the gene matches. The CDR3 runs 17 residues. Here the CDR3 reads CASSKSPDRVTNEKLFF. For the CDR3, the DNA is TGTGCCAGCAGTAAATCACCCGACAGGGTTACAAATGAAAAACTGTTTTTT.

This clonotype was seen many times. The gene calls are TRBV12-3 or TRBV12-4 and TRBJ2-5, with unresolved D. V lost 5 bases and J lost 1, with 5 bases in between. The CDR3 spans 12 residues. The CDR3 nucleotides are TGTGCCAGCAGTCGGTCCCAAGAGACCCAGTACTTC. This translates into CASSRSQETQYF.

The chain links TRBV6-1 to TRBJ2-5; TRBD1 aligns across 8 bases. This CDR3 has 16 amino acids. Germline CDR1 reads MNHNS; CDR2 reads SASEGT. With V trimmed by 0 bases and J by 1 base, 4 bases remained unmatched. CDR3: CASSEADRGLQETQYF. The CDR3 DNA follows: TGTGCCAGCAGTGAAGCAGACAGGGGCCTCCAAGAGACCCAGTACTTC.

This clonotype turned up a few times. The rearrangement joins TRBV11-2 to TRBJ2-7; D is unclear. Germline lookup yields CDR1 SGHAT and CDR2 FQNNGV. Trimming cost V 1 base and J 3 bases, with 7 bases left between them. The length of the CDR3 is 13 residues. For the CDR3, the DNA is TGTGCCAGCAGCTTAGCCCCTGGCTACGAGCAGTACTTC. Protein: CASSLAPGYEQYF.

The chain employs TRBV20-1 and TRBJ2-7; TRBD2 matches 7 bases. The CDR3 is 14 residues long. The V gene end was trimmed by 6 bases and the J gene end by 0 bases; junction bases not matched to a gene: 8. Per germline, CDR1 DFQATT and CDR2 SNEGSKA (reference sequence). The CDR3 nucleotides read TGCAGTGCCACCGGACTAGGGAGCTCCTACGAGCAGTACTTC. Translation gives CSATGLGSSYEQYF.

V is TRBV10-3 and J is TRBJ2-7; tentatively, D is TRBD1 (6 bases). Germline V gene data show CDR1 as ENHRY and CDR2 as SYGVKD. Trimming took 10 bases from V and 2 from J, leaving 15 bases between them. This CDR3 spans 13 amino acids. CDR3 bases: TGTGCCACAACAGGTCAGGGGACCTACGAGCAGTACTTC. Its translation: CATTGQGTYEQYF.

This clonotype showed up just a few times. The chain links TRBV20-1 to TRBJ2-4; D gene uncertain. V shed 3 bases and J shed 5 bases, with 8 bases lying between them. This CDR3 has 12 amino acids. CDR1 and CDR2 from the germline V gene are DFQATT and SNEGSKA (reference sequence). CDR3 region: CSASQPQNIQYF. The CDR3 region has the DNA TGCAGTGCTAGCCAGCCCCAAAACATTCAGTACTTC.

The chain joins TRBV20-1 to TRBJ2-7; weak D call: TRBD1 (6 bases). CDR3 size: 15 residues. Germline V CDR1 and CDR2: DFQATT, SNEGSKA (reference sequence). V lost 3 bases to trimming and J lost 0 bases, with 15 bases between them. The CDR3 reads CSARVPGHSSYEQYF. CDR3 coding DNA: TGCAGTGCTAGGGTTCCGGGACACTCCTCCTACGAGCAGTACTTC.

This clonotype was counted at least ten times. V is TRBV11-2 and J is TRBJ2-3, with TRBD2 matching 7 bases. This CDR3 region has 15 residues. The V segment lost 3 bases and the J segment 0 bases; nucleotides outside the gene matches: 3. CDR1 is SGHAT and CDR2 is FQNNGV in the germline V gene. The CDR3 DNA reads as TGTGCCAGCAGCTTCAGGACTAGAAGCACAGATACGCAGTATTTT. Its protein is CASSFRTRSTDTQYF.

This clonotype was observed a handful of times. The rearrangement uses TRBV24-1 and TRBJ2-1; the match to TRBD2 covers 13 bases. Trimming removed 4 bases from V and 5 bases from J; junction bases left unmatched: 7. The germline gives CDR1 KGHDR, CDR2 SFDVKD. This CDR3 region has 17 residues. CDR3 in DNA: TGTGCCACCAGTGACCGGACTAGCGGGAGTAGCGACAATGAGCAGTTCTTC. Its translation: CATSDRTSGSSDNEQFF.

This chain connects TRBV28 to TRBJ2-1, with TRBD2 identical over 7 bases. Germline lookup yields CDR1 MDHEN and CDR2 SYDVKM. This CDR3 comprises 14 residues. The J segment lost 0 bases and the V segment lost 11 bases, leaving 7 bases of the junction unmatched. DNA for the CDR3: TGTGCCGGTCAAGCGGGAAGCTCCTACAATGAGCAGTTCTTC. Its translation is CAGQAGSSYNEQFF.

V gene TRBV10-3 combines with J gene TRBJ2-7; TRBD1 matches 7 bases. V dropped 6 bases and J dropped 9; count of bases not matched to a gene: 11. The CDR3 is 13 amino acids. Germline lookup yields CDR1 ENHRY and CDR2 SYGVKD. The CDR3 DNA sequence: TGTGCCATCAGCCGGGACAGACAGCATGGGCAGTACTTC. The encoded protein is CAISRDRQHGQYF.

This clonotype was seen many times. The CDR3 DNA follows: TGTGCCAGCAGCGTAGGGGGTAGCGGGAAAGGAGAGACCCAGTACTTC. It specifies CASSVGGSGKGETQYF. The V and J genes are TRBV9 and TRBJ2-5; TRBD2 matches at 8 bases. V was clipped by 0 bases and J by 4 bases; unmatched bases: 8. Germline CDR1 and CDR2: SGDLS and YYNGEE. This CDR3 region has 16 residues.

This clonotype was counted many times. This chain links TRBV7-8 with TRBJ2-1; 12 nucleotides align to TRBD2. Germline trimming cut 3 bases from V and 9 bases from J; bases unmatched to any gene: 3. CDR3 length equals 14 residues. Germline V gives CDR1 SGHVS, CDR2 FQNEAQ. The CDR3 sequence is CASSLTSGSSEQFF. CDR3 DNA: TGTGCCAGCAGCTTGACTAGCGGGAGTAGTGAGCAGTTCTTC.

This clonotype was seen ten or more times. V usage is TRBV7-3 and J usage is TRBJ2-3; unclear D gene. This CDR3 has 15 amino acids. The V gene's germline CDR1 is SGHTA and CDR2 FQGTGA. V lost 0 bases, J lost 2 bases, and 9 bases lay in between. As DNA, the CDR3 is TGTGCCAGCAGCTTAACAAACAGACCCACAGATACGCAGTATTTT. Translation gives CASSLTNRPTDTQYF.

This clonotype showed up many times. V and J are TRBV12-3 or TRBV12-4 and TRBJ2-7, with D hard to call. The CDR3 consists of 14 residues. Trimming cost V 2 bases and J 0 bases, with 8 bases left between them. The CDR3 DNA reads as TGTGCCAGCAGTTTATTGTTGGACTCCTACGAGCAGTACTTC. Translating gives CASSLLLDSYEQYF.

This clonotype was observed at least ten times. CDR3 region: CSVGSTVYGYTF. For the CDR3, the DNA is TGCAGCGTTGGATCGACGGTCTATGGCTACACCTTC. The V call is TRBV29-1, the J call TRBJ1-2; D unclear. This CDR3 is built from 12 residues. Germline CDR1 reads SQVTM; CDR2 reads ANQGSEA. The V and J ends lost 4 bases and 4 bases respectively, with 10 bases between them.

About this clonotype: This could be a read error, since a much larger clone is one nucleotide away. The CDR3 nucleotides are TGTGCCGGGACAGGGTCCGGGGCCAACGTCCTGACTTTC. Protein sequence: CAGTGSGANVLTF. The V gene is TRBV30, the J gene TRBJ2-6; 9 nucleotides align to TRBD1. The CDR3 runs 13 residues. J gave up 4 bases and V 8 bases, and 3 bases lay outside the gene matches. CDR1 is GTSNPN, CDR2 SVGIG, per germline (reference sequence).

Judged by abundance, this clonotype is medium-sized. The chain couples TRBV24-1 to TRBJ2-1; D perhaps matches TRBD2 (6 bases). This CDR3 is built from 15 residues. Trimming stripped 2 bases from V and 3 bases from J, with 10 bases between. Germline CDR1 and CDR2: KGHDR and SFDVKD. Here the CDR3 reads CATSDSRLDYNEQFF. The DNA for the CDR3 is TGTGCCACCAGTGATTCCCGACTAGACTACAATGAGCAGTTCTTC.

The table lists this clonotype with many counts. The V gene is TRBV20-1, the J gene TRBJ2-1, with D perhaps TRBD2 (5 bases). CDR1 DFQATT and CDR2 SNEGSKA come from the germline V gene (reference sequence). The CDR3 extends over 15 amino acids. V lost 0 bases, J lost 2 bases, and 11 bases lay in between. CDR3 sequence: CSARDQRGTYNEQFF. The CDR3 nucleotides are TGCAGTGCTAGAGATCAAAGAGGGACCTACAATGAGCAGTTCTTC.

This clonotype appeared many times. This chain connects TRBV5-1 to TRBJ2-7; TRBD1 matches 9 bases. V shed 0 bases, J shed 2 bases, and the junction held 3 bases outside the gene matches. CDR1 and CDR2 from the germline V gene are SGHRS and YFSETQ. The CDR3 sequence is 15 residues long. CDR3 in DNA: TGCGCCAGCAGCTTGGCTTGGACAGGGGCCTACGAGCAGTACTTC. Protein product: CASSLAWTGAYEQYF.